This TCR beta chain was identified in a study of identical twins. Unique molecular identifiers were present on the cDNA, and a universal primer site came from template switching. From the 5' RACE reads, TCRdb called clonotypes with MiXCR, one entry per CDR3 protein. This table has about 700,000 distinct CDR3 sequences, around 6% appearing once. Overall study results and limits: Fewer insertions were carried by abundant cord blood beta clonotypes, but none was seen in memory repertoires. Out-of-frame beta sequences exhibited a weaker degree of excess twin sharing. Zero-insertion analyses could be partly confounded by invariant MAIT and iNKT cells.

This clonotype was detected only a few times. What it recognizes is unknown. The CDR3 extends over 14 amino acids. J was trimmed by 7 bases and V by 5 bases; bases with no gene match: 10. Germline V CDR1 and CDR2: SGHNT, YYREEE (reference sequence). Sequenced: naive T cells sorted from blood. The chain has TRBV5-4 and TRBJ2-5, with 8 bases fitting TRBD2. This TCR was sampled from a man between 18 and 29 years old in good health. CDR3 in DNA: TGTGCCAGCAGTCGGGGGGGCGGGAGTTCGACCCAGTACTTC. This codes for CASSRGGGSSTQYF.